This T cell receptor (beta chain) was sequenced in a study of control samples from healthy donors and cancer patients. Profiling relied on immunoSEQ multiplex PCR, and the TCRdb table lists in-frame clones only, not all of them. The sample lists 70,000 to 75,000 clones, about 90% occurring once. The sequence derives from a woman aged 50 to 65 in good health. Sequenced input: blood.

The CDR3 coding sequence is TGTGCCAGCAGCGTGCTACAGTCCAATGAGCAGTTCTTC. Amino acid sequence: CASSVLQSNEQFF. The chain links TRBV11-2 to TRBJ2-1; no definite D call. Per the germline V gene, CDR1 is SGHAT and CDR2 is FQNNGV. The V end lost 5 bases, the J end lost 6 bases, and 11 bases lay between the germline ends. The CDR3 is made up of 13 amino acids.